This TCR beta chain was recovered during a study of monozygotic twins with inflammatory bowel disease. Reprocessing the 5' RACE reads, TCRdb reports a single entry for every CDR3 protein and omits DNA. Reported are approximately 330,000 distinct CDR3 sequences; the ten largest clones contain under 2.5%. Germline loops: CDR1 SGHVS, CDR2 FQNEAQ. This CDR3 contains 13 residues. This clonotype was obtained from a human donor with ulcerative colitis or Crohn's disease, or a healthy co-twin of an affected twin (not recorded which). This chain uses TRBV7-8 with TRBJ2-7. Sequences were obtained from blood. The CDR3 reads CASSLRLSYEQYF. The full variable domain, completed using reference TRBV7-8 and TRBJ2-7, is GAGVSQSPRYKVAKRGQDVALRCDPISGHVSLFWYQQALGQGPEFLTYFQNEAQLDKSGLPSDRFFAERPEGSVSTLKIQRTQQEDSAVYLCASSLRLSYEQYFGPGTRLTVT.